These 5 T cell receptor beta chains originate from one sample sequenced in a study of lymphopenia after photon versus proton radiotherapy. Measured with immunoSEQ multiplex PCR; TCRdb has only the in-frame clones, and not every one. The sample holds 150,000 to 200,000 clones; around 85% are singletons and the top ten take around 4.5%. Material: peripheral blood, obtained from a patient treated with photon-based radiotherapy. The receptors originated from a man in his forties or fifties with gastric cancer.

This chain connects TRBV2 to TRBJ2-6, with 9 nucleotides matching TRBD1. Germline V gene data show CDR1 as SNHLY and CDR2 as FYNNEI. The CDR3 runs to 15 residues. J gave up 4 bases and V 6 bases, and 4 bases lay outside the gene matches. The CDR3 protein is CASSGTGTGANVLTF. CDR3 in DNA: TGTGCCAGCAGCGGGACAGGGACCGGGGCCAACGTCCTGACTTTC.

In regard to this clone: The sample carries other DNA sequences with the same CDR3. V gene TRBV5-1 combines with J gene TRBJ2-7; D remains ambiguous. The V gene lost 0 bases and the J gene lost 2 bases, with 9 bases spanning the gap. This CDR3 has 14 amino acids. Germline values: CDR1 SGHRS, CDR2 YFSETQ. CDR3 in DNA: TGCGCCAGCAGCTTGGTGGTCGCGCCCTACGAGCAGTACTTC. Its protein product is CASSLVVAPYEQYF.

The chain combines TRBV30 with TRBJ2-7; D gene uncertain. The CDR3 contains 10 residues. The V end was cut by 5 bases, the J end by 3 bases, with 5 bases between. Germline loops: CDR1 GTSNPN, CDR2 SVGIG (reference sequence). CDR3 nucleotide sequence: TGTGCCTGGGGAGACTACGAGCAGTACTTC. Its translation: CAWGDYEQYF.

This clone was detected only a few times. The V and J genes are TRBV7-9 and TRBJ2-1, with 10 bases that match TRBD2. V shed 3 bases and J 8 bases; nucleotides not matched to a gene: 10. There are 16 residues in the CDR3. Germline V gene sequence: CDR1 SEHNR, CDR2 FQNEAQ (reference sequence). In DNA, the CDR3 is TGTGCCAGCAGCTTGAGCTCTAGCGGGAGATCCGATGAGCAGTTCTTC. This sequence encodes CASSLSSSGRSDEQFF. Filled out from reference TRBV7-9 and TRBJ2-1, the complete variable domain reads DTGVSQNPRHKITKRGQNVTFRCDPISEHNRLYWYRQTLGQGPEFLTYFQNEAQLEKSRLLSDRFSAERPKGSFSTLEIQRTEQGDSAMYLCASSLSSSGRSDEQFFGPGTRLTVL.

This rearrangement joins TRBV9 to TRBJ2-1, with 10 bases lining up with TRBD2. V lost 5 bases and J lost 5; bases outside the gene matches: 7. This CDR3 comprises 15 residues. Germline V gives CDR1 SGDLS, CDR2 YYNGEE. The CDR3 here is CASSLTSGPHNEQFF. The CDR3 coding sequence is TGTGCCAGCAGTCTGACTAGCGGGCCCCACAATGAGCAGTTCTTC.